The next 30 T cell receptor beta chains were all read from a single sample in a study of blood T cells in healthy people across ages (dated by TCRdb to the mid-2010s). The library was built by means of 5' RACE. The listed sequencing device is Illumina HiSeq 2500. A second PCR of about 6 to 11 cycles was performed with a sample-barcoded 5' primer and a J-beta primer mix. In TCRdb, the public reads were trimmed at Q25 with fastp and aligned with MiXCR, with productive beta chains retained. Under each unique CDR3 protein, matching rows form one entry showing the most common genes and DNA. This sample gives 650,000 to 1,000,000 distinct CDR3 sequences in total; about 36% of them show up just once. About an eighth of the sample is held by the ten biggest clonotypes. The sequencing input was blood. All receptors derive from a man aged 18 to 30 in good health.

The chain has TRBV4-1 and TRBJ2-5; D tentatively fits TRBD1 or TRBD2 (5 bases each). Germline-derived CDR1 and CDR2 are MGHRA and YSYEKL. This CDR3 region has 15 residues. V lost 1 base and J lost 11, with 20 bases in between. CDR3 region: CASSQGVGVDNEQYF. In DNA, the CDR3 is TGCGCCAGCAGCCAAGGGGTGGGGGTGGACAATGAGCAGTACTTC.

This clonotype has only one observation. CDR3 bases: TGTGCCAGTAGTAATATCGCGGATACGCAGTATTTT. Translating it yields CASSNIADTQYF. The V gene is TRBV19, the J gene TRBJ2-3; D is unresolved. Germline CDR1 is LNHDA and CDR2 is SQIVND (reference sequence). The CDR3 totals 12 residues. V lost 4 bases, J lost 6 bases, and 8 bases lay in between.

The gene calls are TRBV12-3 or TRBV12-4 and TRBJ1-1; no firm D call. Trimming cost V 5 bases and J 1 base, with 14 bases left between them. This CDR3 spans 15 amino acids. CDR3 in DNA: TGTGCCAGCAGTGTACGGGGAATGGGGAACACTGAAGCTTTCTTT. Its protein is CASSVRGMGNTEAFF.

The chain has TRBV5-5 and TRBJ2-7; 7 bases map to TRBD1. The J call may be incorrect, as the DNA end agrees better with TRBJ2-5. CDR1 and CDR2 (germline): SGHKS, YYEKEE (reference sequence). This CDR3 has 14 residues. The CDR3 loop is CASSPGQMQETQYF. The DNA for the CDR3 is TGTGCCAGCAGCCCGGGACAGATGCAAGAGACCCAGTACTTC.

This clonotype was observed a handful of times. V gene TRBV30 combines with J gene TRBJ1-1; D unclear. The CDR3 extends over 11 amino acids. The germline V gene has CDR1 GTSNPN and CDR2 SVGIG (reference sequence). Trimming removed 1 base from V and 11 bases from J, with 11 bases in between. The CDR3 sequence is CAWSENGDAFF. CDR3 DNA sequence: TGTGCCTGGAGTGAAAACGGAGATGCTTTCTTT.

Written as DNA, the CDR3 is TGCGCCAGCAGCTCCGGACAGGACCCGGATACGCAGTATTTT. It translates to CASSSGQDPDTQYF. The rearrangement links TRBV5-1 to TRBJ2-3, with TRBD1 matching over 7 bases. Germline CDR1 and CDR2: SGHRS and YFSETQ. The V gene end was trimmed by 3 bases and the J gene end by 6 bases; junction bases not matched to a gene: 7. This CDR3 is 14 amino acids long.

The DNA for the CDR3 is TGTGCCAGCAGCTGTTCCGCCTACGCTGAAGCTTTCTTT. Translation gives CASSCSAYAEAFF. V and J are TRBV11-1 and TRBJ1-1; D not resolved. CDR1 and CDR2 from the germline V gene are SGHAT and FQDESV (reference sequence). V lost 4 bases, J lost 6 bases, and 12 bases lay in between. This CDR3 has 13 residues.

The V call is TRBV7-9, the J call TRBJ2-1, with TRBD1 matching over 7 bases. With V trimmed by 4 bases and J by 12 bases, 9 bases remained unmatched. Per the germline V gene, CDR1 is SEHNR and CDR2 is FQNEAQ (reference sequence). The CDR3 extends over 13 amino acids. The chain's CDR3 is CASSSTGYTGQFF. As DNA, the CDR3 is TGTGCCAGCAGCTCGACAGGGTATACTGGGCAGTTCTTC.

The chain links TRBV2 to TRBJ2-2, with 7 bases aligning to TRBD2. Trimming at V came to 10 bases and at J to 1 base, leaving 6 bases not matched to a gene. The length of the CDR3 is 14 residues. Germline V gene sequence: CDR1 SNHLY, CDR2 FYNNEI. DNA of the CDR3: TGTGCCACCCGGACTAGAGTGAACACCGGGGAGCTGTTTTTT. This translates into CATRTRVNTGELFF.

This clonotype was counted at least ten times. The chain carries TRBV6-1 and TRBJ2-1, with D tentatively TRBD1 (6 bases). The CDR3 runs to 16 residues. CDR1 is MNHNS and CDR2 is SASEGT in the germline V gene. The germline V and J ends were trimmed by 6 bases and 4 bases, with 19 bases remaining between them. The CDR3 nucleotides read TGTGCCAGCAGGGAGGATGCACAGGGACCGTACAATGAGCAGTTCTTC. Amino acid sequence: CASREDAQGPYNEQFF.

The chain carries TRBV15 and TRBJ1-2, with D perhaps matching TRBD1 (5 bases). The CDR3 sequence is 16 residues long. V was pared by 1 base and J by 0 bases, with 12 bases between. Germline CDR1 reads LNHNV; CDR2 reads YYDKDF (reference sequence). CDR3 DNA: TGTGCCACCAGCAGAGTGCGGGACGCCACTAACTATGGCTACACCTTC. Translating gives CATSRVRDATNYGYTF. Looking up the rest from reference TRBV15 and TRBJ1-2 gives the full variable domain: DAMVIQNPRYQVTQFGKPVTLSCSQTLNHNVMYWYQQKSSQAPKLLFHYYDKDFNNEADTPDNFQSRRPNTSFCFLDIRSPGLGDTAMYLCATSRVRDATNYGYTFGSGTRLTVV.

The gene calls are TRBV29-1 and TRBJ2-1, with TRBD2 identical over 9 bases. The germline gives CDR1 SQVTM, CDR2 ANQGSEA. The CDR3 contains 17 residues. The ends lost 3 bases at V and 0 bases at J; junction bases unmatched: 9. The CDR3 spells CSVDSGGPTSSYNEQFF. The CDR3 bases are TGCAGCGTTGATAGCGGGGGCCCTACTAGCTCCTACAATGAGCAGTTCTTC.

The gene calls are TRBV3-1 and TRBJ2-5, with no clear D. Germline V gene lookup returns CDR1 LGHDT and CDR2 YNNKEL (reference sequence). V lost 1 base and J lost 5, with 8 bases in between. The CDR3 spans 13 residues. The CDR3 nucleotides read TGTGCCAGCAGCCAAGCGTTTGGGGAGACCCAGTACTTC. Translated: CASSQAFGETQYF.

This clonotype occurred many times. V and J are TRBV7-2 and TRBJ2-3, with TRBD2 identical over 12 bases. Germline V gene lookup returns CDR1 SGHTA and CDR2 FQGNSA. The CDR3 spans 15 residues. V trimming: 6 bases; J trimming: 8 bases; junction bases outside the gene matches: 9. CDR3 residues: CASSLSSGGAGTQYF. In DNA form, the CDR3 reads TGTGCCAGCAGTCTCTCTAGCGGGGGGGCTGGTACGCAGTATTTT.

The rearrangement joins TRBV20-1 to TRBJ1-5, with D maybe TRBD1 (5 bases). Germline V CDR1 and CDR2: DFQATT, SNEGSKA (reference sequence). CDR3 size: 14 residues. The V gene lost 5 bases and the J gene lost 2 bases, with 13 bases spanning the gap. The CDR3 spells CSAGVGRGNQPQHF. The CDR3 DNA sequence: TGCAGTGCTGGTGTGGGGCGCGGCAATCAGCCCCAGCATTTT.

In the case of this clonotype: This sequence may be a read error, since a much larger clone differs from it by one base. V usage is TRBV20-1 and J usage is TRBJ2-1; D uncertain. CDR3 length: 14 amino acids. CDR1 is DFQATT and CDR2 is SNEGSKA in the germline V gene (reference sequence). V was pared by 6 bases and J by 0 bases, with 12 bases between. CDR3 region: CSAGPADSYNEQFF. The CDR3 nucleotides are TGCAGTGCCGGTCCGGCGGACTCCTACAATGAGCAGTTCTTC.

In its sample, this clonotype was seen many times. The J gene is TRBJ2-4, the V gene TRBV12-3 or TRBV12-4; 9 nucleotides align to TRBD1. The CDR3 contains 15 residues. Trimming took 6 bases from V and 3 from J; bases not matched to a gene: 6. The CDR3, as DNA: TGTGCCAGCAGATTACAGGGGGCTGGCAAAAACATTCAGTACTTC. Translating it yields CASRLQGAGKNIQYF.

The chain is built from TRBV7-6 and TRBJ2-3, with D possibly matching TRBD2 (6 bases). V was clipped by 3 bases and J by 5 bases, with 12 bases between them. Germline V gene sequence: CDR1 SGHVS, CDR2 FNYEAQ. This CDR3 spans 14 amino acids. In DNA form, the CDR3 reads TGTGCCAGCAGCTTTGCTAGCGCCGGAGATACGCAGTATTTT. As protein: CASSFASAGDTQYF.

This clonotype was counted only a few times. The V gene is TRBV5-1, the J gene TRBJ2-3; TRBD1 matches 7 bases. The CDR3 consists of 17 residues. In germline, CDR1 is SGHRS, CDR2 YFSETQ. The V and J ends lost 4 bases and 3 bases, in that order; junction bases with no gene match: 14. The CDR3 bases are TGCGCCAGCAGCCCGCAGAGTATAGGGGGCCGAACAGATACGCAGTATTTT. Its translation: CASSPQSIGGRTDTQYF.

This clonotype came up a few times. This chain connects TRBV6-2 or TRBV6-3 to TRBJ1-5; tentatively, D is TRBD1 (5 bases). The germline gives CDR1 MNHEY, CDR2 SVGEGT. The CDR3 length is 15 residues. V lost 3 bases, J lost 2 bases, and 11 bases lay in between. For the CDR3, the DNA is TGTGCCAGCAGTTATCCAGGGTCGGGCAATCAGCCCCAGCATTTT. Its translation: CASSYPGSGNQPQHF.

The sample holds a few counts of this clonotype. The chain couples TRBV10-3 to TRBJ2-1, with 10 positions matching TRBD2. The V gene end was trimmed by 4 bases and the J gene end by 5 bases; junction bases not matched to a gene: 11. The CDR3 loop spans 17 amino acids. CDR1 and CDR2 (germline): ENHRY, SYGVKD. Written as DNA, the CDR3 is TGTGCCATCAGTGGGAGCGGGGGGGGCCAAGTCGACAATGAGCAGTTCTTC. Protein: CAISGSGGGQVDNEQFF.

This clonotype has ten or more counts. The chain is built from TRBV12-3 or TRBV12-4 and TRBJ2-7, with D hard to call. The V and J ends lost 5 bases and 0 bases respectively, with 11 bases between them. The CDR3 sequence is 14 residues long. This chain's CDR3 is CASSPRGYSYEQYF. CDR3 in DNA: TGTGCCAGCAGTCCCAGAGGCTACTCCTACGAGCAGTACTTC.

V and J are TRBV7-2 and TRBJ2-5; 8 bases agree with TRBD2. This CDR3 comprises 16 residues. V was clipped by 5 bases and J by 1 base; unmatched bases: 9. Germline V CDR1 and CDR2: SGHTA, FQGNSA. The CDR3 nucleotides read TGTGCCAGCAGCCTTTTTGCGGGGGGCCCCCAAGAGACCCAGTACTTC. It translates to CASSLFAGGPQETQYF.

CDR3 residues: CASNVPSYEQYF. Here the CDR3 DNA reads TGTGCCAGCAACGTTCCATCCTACGAGCAGTACTTC. The chain has TRBV5-5 and TRBJ2-7, with D uncertain. The germline CDR1 and CDR2 sequences are SGHKS and YYEKEE (reference sequence). There are 12 residues in the CDR3. V dropped 6 bases and J dropped 1 base, with 8 bases sitting between them.

V is TRBV7-2 and J is TRBJ1-5, with 8 bases lining up with TRBD1. With V trimmed by 2 bases and J by 6 bases, 3 bases remained unmatched. The CDR3 sequence is 14 residues long. Germline values: CDR1 SGHTA, CDR2 FQGNSA. The CDR3 coding sequence is TGTGCCAGCAGCTTATCACAGGGGGTTCAGCCCCAGCATTTT. Its protein is CASSLSQGVQPQHF.

The V and J genes are TRBV6-5 and TRBJ2-5, with 7 bases lining up with TRBD1. The V gene end was trimmed by 6 bases and the J gene end by 3 bases; junction bases not matched to a gene: 7. Germline CDR1 reads MNHEY; CDR2 reads SVGAGI. CDR3 length equals 14 residues. CDR3 sequence reads: CASRPRDSEETQYF. The CDR3 DNA reads TGTGCCAGCAGACCCCGGGACAGCGAAGAGACCCAGTACTTC.

Concerning this clonotype: This may be a read error: a much more frequent sequence differs by one nucleotide. The chain couples TRBV6-6 to TRBJ2-5; unclear D gene. The DNA end is a closer match to TRBJ2-7, so the J assignment may be wrong. The CDR3 spans 12 residues. The germline CDR1 and CDR2 sequences are MNHNY and SVGAGI (reference sequence). The CDR3 DNA reads TGTGCCAGCACCTGTGGTCTCTACGAGCAGTACTTC. Translating gives CASTCGLYEQYF.

This clonotype was recorded a few times. The chain uses TRBV6-5 and TRBJ2-3; a possible D gene is TRBD2 (5 bases). V lost 4 bases, J lost 2 bases, and 10 bases lay in between. Per germline, CDR1 MNHEY and CDR2 SVGAGI. CDR3 length: 14 amino acids. DNA for the CDR3: TGTGCCAGCAGTTTTGCGGGTTACACAGATACGCAGTATTTT. It yields the protein CASSFAGYTDTQYF.

V gene TRBV5-1 combines with J gene TRBJ1-2, with 11 bases aligning to TRBD1. The junction had 12 bases not matched to a gene; V was cut back by 7 bases and J by 4 bases. Looked up from germline, CDR1 is SGHRS and CDR2 is YFSETQ. The CDR3 runs to 16 residues. The CDR3: CASGRDRGCLGYGYTF. CDR3 coding DNA: TGCGCCAGCGGTAGGGACAGGGGGTGCCTAGGCTATGGCTACACCTTC.

The J gene is TRBJ2-2, the V gene TRBV24-1; D is uncertain. V dropped 3 bases and J dropped 1 base, with 11 bases sitting between them. CDR1 and CDR2 (germline): KGHDR, SFDVKD. The length of the CDR3 is 16 residues. CDR3 loop: CATSDAGFGNTGELFF. DNA of the CDR3: TGTGCCACCAGTGATGCTGGGTTCGGGAACACCGGGGAGCTGTTTTTT.